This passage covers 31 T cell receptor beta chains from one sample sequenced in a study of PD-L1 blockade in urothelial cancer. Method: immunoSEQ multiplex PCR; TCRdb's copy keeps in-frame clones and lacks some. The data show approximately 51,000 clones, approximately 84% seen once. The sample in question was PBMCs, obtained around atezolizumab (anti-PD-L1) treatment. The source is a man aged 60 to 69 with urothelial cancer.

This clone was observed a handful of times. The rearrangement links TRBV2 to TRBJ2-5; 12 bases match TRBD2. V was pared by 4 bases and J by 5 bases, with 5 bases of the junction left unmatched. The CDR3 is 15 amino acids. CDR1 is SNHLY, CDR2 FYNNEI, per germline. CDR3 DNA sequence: TGTGCCAGCAGTGCTAGCGGGAGGGGACGGGAGACCCAGTACTTC. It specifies CASSASGRGRETQYF.

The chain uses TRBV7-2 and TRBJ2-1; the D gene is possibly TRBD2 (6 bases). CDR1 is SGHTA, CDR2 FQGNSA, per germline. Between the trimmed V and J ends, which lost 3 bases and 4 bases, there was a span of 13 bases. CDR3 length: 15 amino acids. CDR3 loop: CASSFNSGLYNEQFF. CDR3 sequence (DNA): TGTGCCAGCAGCTTCAACAGCGGGCTATACAATGAGCAGTTCTTC.

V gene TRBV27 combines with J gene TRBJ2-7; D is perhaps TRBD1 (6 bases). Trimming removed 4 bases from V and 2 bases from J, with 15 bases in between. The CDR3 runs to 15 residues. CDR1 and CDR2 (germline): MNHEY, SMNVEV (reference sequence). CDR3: CASSYNDRLPYEQYF. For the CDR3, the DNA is TGTGCCAGCAGTTACAATGACAGGCTTCCCTACGAGCAGTACTTC.

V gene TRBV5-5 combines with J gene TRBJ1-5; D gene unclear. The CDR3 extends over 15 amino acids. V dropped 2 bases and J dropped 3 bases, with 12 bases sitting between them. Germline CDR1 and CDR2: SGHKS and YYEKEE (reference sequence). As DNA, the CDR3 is TGTGCCAGCAGCTTTGAGGGAAGGGACAATCAGCCCCAGCATTTT. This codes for CASSFEGRDNQPQHF. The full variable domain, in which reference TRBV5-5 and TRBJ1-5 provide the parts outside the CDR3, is DAGVTQSPTHLIKTRGQQVTLRCSPISGHKSVSWYQQVLGQGPQFIFQYYEKEERGRGNFPDRFSARQFPNYSSELNVNALLLGDSALYLCASSFEGRDNQPQHFGDGTRLSIL.

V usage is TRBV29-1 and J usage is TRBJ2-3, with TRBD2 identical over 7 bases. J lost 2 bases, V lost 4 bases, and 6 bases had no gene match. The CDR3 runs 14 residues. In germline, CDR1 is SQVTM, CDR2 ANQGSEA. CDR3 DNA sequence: TGCAGCGTTGCGGGGGGAACCTTCACAGATACGCAGTATTTT. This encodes CSVAGGTFTDTQYF.

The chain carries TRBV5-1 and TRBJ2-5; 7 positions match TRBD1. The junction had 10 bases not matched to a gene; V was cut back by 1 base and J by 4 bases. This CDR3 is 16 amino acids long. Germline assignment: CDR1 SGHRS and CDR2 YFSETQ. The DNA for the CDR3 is TGCGCCAGCAGCTTGAGCCTGACAGGGTTTCGAGAGACCCAGTACTTC. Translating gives CASSLSLTGFRETQYF.

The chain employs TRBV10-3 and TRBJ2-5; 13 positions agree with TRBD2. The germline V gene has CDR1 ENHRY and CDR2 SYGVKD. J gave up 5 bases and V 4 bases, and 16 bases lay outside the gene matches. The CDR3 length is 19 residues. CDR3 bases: TGTGCCATCAGTGCGCTGTCGGTCGGACTAGCGGGAGTTGAGGAGACCCAGTACTTC. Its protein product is CAISALSVGLAGVEETQYF.

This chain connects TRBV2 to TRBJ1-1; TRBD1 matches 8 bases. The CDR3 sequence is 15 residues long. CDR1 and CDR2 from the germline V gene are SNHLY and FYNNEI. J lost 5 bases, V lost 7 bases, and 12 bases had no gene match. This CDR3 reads CASTQGGQGATEAFF. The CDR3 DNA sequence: TGTGCCAGCACGCAGGGTGGCCAGGGGGCGACTGAAGCTTTCTTT. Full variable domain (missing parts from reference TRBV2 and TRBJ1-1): EPEVTQTPSHQVTQMGQEVILRCVPISNHLYFYWYRQILGQKVEFLVSFYNNEISEKSEIFDDQFSVERPDGSNFTLKIRSTKLEDSAMYFCASTQGGQGATEAFFGQGTRLTVV.

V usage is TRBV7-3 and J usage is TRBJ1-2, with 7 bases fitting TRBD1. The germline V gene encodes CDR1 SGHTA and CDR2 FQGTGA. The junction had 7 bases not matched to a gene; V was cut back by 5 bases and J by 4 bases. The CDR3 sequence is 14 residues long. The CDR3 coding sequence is TGTGCCAGCAGCGAGACAGGGTATGGCTATGGCTACACCTTC. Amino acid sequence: CASSETGYGYGYTF.

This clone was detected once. The CDR3 is CASSEQDSRNGYTF. CDR3 nucleotides: TGCGCCAGCAGCGAACAGGATTCGAGAAATGGCTACACCTTC. The V gene is TRBV5-1, the J gene TRBJ1-2, with TRBD1 as a possible D gene (5 bases). In germline, CDR1 is SGHRS, CDR2 YFSETQ. Trimming pared 4 bases from V and 6 bases from J, leaving 16 bases between. This CDR3 spans 14 amino acids. Complete variable domain (other parts from reference TRBV5-1 and TRBJ1-2): KAGVTQTPRYLIKTRGQQVTLSCSPISGHRSVSWYQQTPGQGLQFLFEYFSETQRNKGNFPGRFSGRQFSNSRSEMNVSTLELGDSALYLCASSEQDSRNGYTFGSGTRLTVV.

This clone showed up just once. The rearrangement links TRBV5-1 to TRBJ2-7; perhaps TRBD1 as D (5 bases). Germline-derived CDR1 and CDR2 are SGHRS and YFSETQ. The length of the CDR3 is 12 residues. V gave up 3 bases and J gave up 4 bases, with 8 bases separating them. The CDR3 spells CASSSDTYEQYF. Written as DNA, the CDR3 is TGCGCCAGCAGCTCGGACACGTACGAGCAGTACTTC.

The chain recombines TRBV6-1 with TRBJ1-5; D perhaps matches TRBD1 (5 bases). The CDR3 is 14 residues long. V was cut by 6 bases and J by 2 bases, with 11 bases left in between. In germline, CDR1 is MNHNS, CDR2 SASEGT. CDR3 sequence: CASRAGEGNQPQHF. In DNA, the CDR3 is TGTGCCAGCAGAGCGGGGGAGGGCAATCAGCCCCAGCATTTT.

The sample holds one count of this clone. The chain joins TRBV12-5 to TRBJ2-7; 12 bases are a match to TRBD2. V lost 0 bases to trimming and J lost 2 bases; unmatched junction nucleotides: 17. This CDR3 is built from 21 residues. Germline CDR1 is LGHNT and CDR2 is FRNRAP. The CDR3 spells CASGLVLERASGGAVAYEQYF. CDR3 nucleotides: TGTGCTAGTGGTTTGGTACTCGAGCGGGCTAGCGGGGGGGCGGTCGCCTACGAGCAGTACTTC.

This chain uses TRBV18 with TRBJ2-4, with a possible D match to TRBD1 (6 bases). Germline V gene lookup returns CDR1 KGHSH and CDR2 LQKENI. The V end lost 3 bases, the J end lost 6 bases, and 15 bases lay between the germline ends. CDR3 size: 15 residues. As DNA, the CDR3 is TGTGCCAGCTCACCCCGGGACACTCAAGGAAACATTCAGTACTTC. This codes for CASSPRDTQGNIQYF.

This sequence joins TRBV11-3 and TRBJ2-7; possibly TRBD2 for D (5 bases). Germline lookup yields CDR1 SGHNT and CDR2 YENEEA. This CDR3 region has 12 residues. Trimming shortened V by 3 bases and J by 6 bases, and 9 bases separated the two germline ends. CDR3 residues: CASSFSSGEQYF. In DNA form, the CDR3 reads TGTGCCAGCAGCTTTTCCAGCGGCGAGCAGTACTTC.

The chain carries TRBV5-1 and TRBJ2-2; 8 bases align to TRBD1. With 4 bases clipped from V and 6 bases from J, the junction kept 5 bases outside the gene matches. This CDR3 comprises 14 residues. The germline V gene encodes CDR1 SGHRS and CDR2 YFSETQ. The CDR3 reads CASSPIQGAGELFF. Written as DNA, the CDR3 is TGCGCCAGCAGCCCCATACAGGGGGCCGGGGAGCTGTTTTTT.

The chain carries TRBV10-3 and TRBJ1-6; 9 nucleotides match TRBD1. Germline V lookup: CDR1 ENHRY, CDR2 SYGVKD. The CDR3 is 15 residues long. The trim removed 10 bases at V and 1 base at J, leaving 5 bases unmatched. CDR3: CATRQGGSYNSPLHF. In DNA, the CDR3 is TGTGCCACCAGACAGGGGGGGTCCTATAATTCACCCCTCCACTTT.

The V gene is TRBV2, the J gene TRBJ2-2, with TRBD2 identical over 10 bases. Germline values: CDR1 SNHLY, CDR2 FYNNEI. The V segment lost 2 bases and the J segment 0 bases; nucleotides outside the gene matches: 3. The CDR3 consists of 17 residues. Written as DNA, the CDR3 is TGTGCCAGCAGTGAAAGGACTAGCGGAGCGAACACCGGGGAGCTGTTTTTT. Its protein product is CASSERTSGANTGELFF.

Here the CDR3 reads CASSYGAGTEAFF. The CDR3 DNA reads as TGTGCCAGCAGTTACGGCGCGGGTACTGAAGCTTTCTTT. The rearrangement joins TRBV6-5 to TRBJ1-1, with no clear D. The V end lost 2 bases, the J end lost 5 bases, and 9 bases lay between the germline ends. CDR1 is MNHEY and CDR2 is SVGAGI in the germline V gene. The CDR3 runs to 13 residues.

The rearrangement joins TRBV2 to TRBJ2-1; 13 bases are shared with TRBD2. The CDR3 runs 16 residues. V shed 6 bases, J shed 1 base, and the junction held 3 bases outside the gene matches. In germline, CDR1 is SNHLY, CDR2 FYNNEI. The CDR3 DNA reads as TGTGCCAGCAGGGGGGGACTAGCGGGGTCCTACAATGAGCAGTTCTTC. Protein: CASRGGLAGSYNEQFF.

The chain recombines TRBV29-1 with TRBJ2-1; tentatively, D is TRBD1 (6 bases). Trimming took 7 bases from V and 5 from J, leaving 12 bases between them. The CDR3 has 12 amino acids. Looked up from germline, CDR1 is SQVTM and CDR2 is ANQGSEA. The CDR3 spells CSGNRANNEQFF. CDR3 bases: TGCAGCGGGAACAGGGCGAACAATGAGCAGTTCTTC.

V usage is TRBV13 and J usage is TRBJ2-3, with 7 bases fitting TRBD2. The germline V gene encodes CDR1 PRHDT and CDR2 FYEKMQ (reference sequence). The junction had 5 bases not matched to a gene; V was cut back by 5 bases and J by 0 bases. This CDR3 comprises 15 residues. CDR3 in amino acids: CASSPRGESTDTQYF. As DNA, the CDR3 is TGTGCCAGCAGCCCCCGGGGGGAGAGCACAGATACGCAGTATTTT.

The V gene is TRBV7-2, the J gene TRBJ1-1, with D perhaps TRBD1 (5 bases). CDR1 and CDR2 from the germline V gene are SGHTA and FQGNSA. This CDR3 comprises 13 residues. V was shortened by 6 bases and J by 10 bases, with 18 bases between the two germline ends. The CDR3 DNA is TGTGCCAGCAGAGCAGGGACTTCCGGGGTAGCTTTCTTT. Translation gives CASRAGTSGVAFF.

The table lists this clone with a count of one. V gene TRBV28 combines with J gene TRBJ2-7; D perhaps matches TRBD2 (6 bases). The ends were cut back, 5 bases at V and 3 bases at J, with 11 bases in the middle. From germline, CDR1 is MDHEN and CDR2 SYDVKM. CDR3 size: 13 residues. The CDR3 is CASSTQGLYEQYF. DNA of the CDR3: TGTGCCAGCAGTACTCAGGGACTCTACGAGCAGTACTTC.

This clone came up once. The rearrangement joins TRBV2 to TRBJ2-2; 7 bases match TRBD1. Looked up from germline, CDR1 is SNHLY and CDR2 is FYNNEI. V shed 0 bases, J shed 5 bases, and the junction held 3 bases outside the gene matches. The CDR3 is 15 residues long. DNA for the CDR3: TGTGCCAGCAGTGAAGCGAGGGGGCGGACCGGGGAGCTGTTTTTT. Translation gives CASSEARGRTGELFF.

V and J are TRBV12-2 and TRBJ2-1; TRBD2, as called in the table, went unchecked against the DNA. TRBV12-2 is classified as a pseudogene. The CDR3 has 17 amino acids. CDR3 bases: TGTGCAAGTCGCTTAGCGCCAGGACTAGCGGCCTGCAATGAGCAGTTCTTC. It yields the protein CASRLAPGLAACNEQFF.

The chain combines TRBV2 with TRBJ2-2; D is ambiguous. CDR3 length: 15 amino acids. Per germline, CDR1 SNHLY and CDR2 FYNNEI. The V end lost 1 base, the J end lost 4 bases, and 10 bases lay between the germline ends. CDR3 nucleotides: TGTGCCAGCAGTGAAGTAGGCGGCGGCACCGGGGAGCTGTTTTTT. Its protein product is CASSEVGGGTGELFF.

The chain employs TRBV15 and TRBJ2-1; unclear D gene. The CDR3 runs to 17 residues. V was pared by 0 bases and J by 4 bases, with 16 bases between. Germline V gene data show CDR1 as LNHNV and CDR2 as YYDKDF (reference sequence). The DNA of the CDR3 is TGTGCCACCAGCAGAGATAACGGGTTCGGCTCTTACAATGAGCAGTTCTTC. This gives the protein CATSRDNGFGSYNEQFF.

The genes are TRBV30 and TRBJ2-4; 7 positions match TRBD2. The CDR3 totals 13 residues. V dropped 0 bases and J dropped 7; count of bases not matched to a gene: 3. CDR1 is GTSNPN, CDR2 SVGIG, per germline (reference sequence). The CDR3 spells CAWSVVGGNIQYF. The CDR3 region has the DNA TGTGCCTGGAGTGTTGTGGGGGGGAACATTCAGTACTTC.

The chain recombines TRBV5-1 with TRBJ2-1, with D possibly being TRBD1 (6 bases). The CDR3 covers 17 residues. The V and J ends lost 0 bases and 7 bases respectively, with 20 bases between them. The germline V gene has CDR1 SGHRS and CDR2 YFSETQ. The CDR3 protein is CASSLAPIGQSPNEQFF. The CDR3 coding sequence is TGCGCCAGCAGCTTGGCCCCAATCGGACAGTCCCCAAATGAGCAGTTCTTC.

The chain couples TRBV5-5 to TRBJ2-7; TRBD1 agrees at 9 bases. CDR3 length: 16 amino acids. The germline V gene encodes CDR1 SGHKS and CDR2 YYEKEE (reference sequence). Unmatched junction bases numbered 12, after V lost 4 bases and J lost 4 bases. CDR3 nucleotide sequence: TGTGCCAGCAGCCTATCCCCCGGGACAGGGTGGTACGAGCAGTACTTC. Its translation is CASSLSPGTGWYEQYF.